A selection of T cell receptor beta chains follows, all from one sample in a study of a mutant IDH1 vaccine in newly diagnosed glioma. No antigen has been identified for these receptors. The repertoire was sequenced with immunoSEQ multiplex PCR; TCRdb's copy has only in-frame clones and lacks some. Of fewer than 70,000 clones in the sample, roughly 87% were seen once. Sample: PBMCs, taken from a glioma patient whose treatment included an IDH1 peptide vaccine. These receptors came from a man aged 25-45 years with glioma. CDR3s leave out the opening cysteine and the closing phenylalanine or tryptophan.

j_call v_call cdr3_aa
TRBJ2-1 TRBV11-2 ASSSIKGSYNEQF
TRBJ2-2 TRBV4-1 ASSQVRGGAPGELF
NA TRBV9 ASSVSRDRGSYEQY
TRBJ1-6 TRBV19 ASRQGPNSPLH
TRBJ2-7 TRBV11-2 ASSWTPAKEQY
TRBJ1-2 TRBV5-6 ASSLYQGSYGYT
TRBJ2-3 TRBV5-6 ASSFLSGGAKDTQY
TRBJ2-7 TRBV5-4 ASSSGLAGGYEQY
TRBJ2-5 TRBV7-9 ASSLAGRGETQY
TRBJ1-4 TRBV15 ATSRDRKGKQGASEKLF
TRBJ2-5 TRBV18 ASSPGTMQETQY
TRBJ2-2 TRBV2 ASSEVAGGAGTGELF
NA TRBV6-5 ASRAETASYEQY
TRBJ1-2 TRBV5-1 ASSPAGTGINYGYT
TRBJ1-1 TRBV14 ASSQGDGRVNTEAF
TRBJ1-1 TRBV28 ASSGERSRVMNTEAF
TRBJ2-7 TRBV11-2 ASSLDLWSSYEQY
NA TRBV20-1 SASLSLEQY
TRBJ1-6 TRBV29-1 SARRGTRRGHSPLH